This entry lists 29 T cell receptor beta chains sequenced from one sample in a study of cytomegalovirus exposure and HLA in healthy donors. Vbeta (60) and Jbeta (13) primers were used in the PCR. TCRdb's copy holds only in-frame clones and misses some; the assay was immunoSEQ multiplex PCR. The table lists around 150,000 clones, about 70% of them singletons. Sequenced: PBMCs. The receptors stem from a man between 60 and 75 years old in good health and CMV-seronegative.

V is TRBV30 and J is TRBJ2-1, with 7 bases lining up with TRBD2. Losses at the gene ends were 5 bases for V and 0 bases for J; bases not matched to a gene: 10. Germline V gives CDR1 GTSNPN, CDR2 SVGIG (reference sequence). The CDR3 is 16 residues long. The CDR3 nucleotides read TGTGCCTGGGGTGGTGGCGGGAGTAGCTCCTACAATGAGCAGTTCTTC. It translates to CAWGGGGSSSYNEQFF.

The CDR3 nucleotides are TGTGCCTGGAGTGTGCTAGTGGGGACTAGCGGTCGCACAGATACGCAGTATTTT. Translated, it gives CAWSVLVGTSGRTDTQYF. The chain has TRBV30 and TRBJ2-3; 11 bases match TRBD2. Germline-derived CDR1 and CDR2 are GTSNPN and SVGIG (reference sequence). With V trimmed by 0 bases and J by 1 base, 9 bases remained unmatched. This CDR3 region has 18 residues. Filled out from reference TRBV30 and TRBJ2-3, the complete variable domain reads SQTIHQWPATLVQPVGSPLSLECTVEGTSNPNLYWYRQAAGRGLQLLFYSVGIGQISSEVPQNLSASRPQDRQFILSSKKLLLSDSGFYLCAWSVLVGTSGRTDTQYFGPGTRLTVL.

With respect to this clone: Within the sample, other DNA sequences also encode this same CDR3. The chain is built from TRBV28 and TRBJ1-2; 7 bases are shared with TRBD1. The CDR3 has 12 amino acids. V trimming: 10 bases; J trimming: 4 bases; junction bases outside the gene matches: 6. Per germline, CDR1 MDHEN and CDR2 SYDVKM. CDR3 sequence (DNA): TGTGCCACCCTCCGGGACAGCTATGGCTACACCTTC. Its translation: CATLRDSYGYTF.

This clone was seen only a few times. The rearrangement joins TRBV19 to TRBJ1-1; the D gene is possibly TRBD1 (5 bases). Germline V gives CDR1 LNHDA, CDR2 SQIVND (reference sequence). The CDR3 spans 16 residues. Trimming removed 5 bases from V and 2 bases from J, with 18 bases in between. This CDR3 reads CASSGGSTGGNTEAFF. For the CDR3, the DNA is TGTGCCAGTAGTGGAGGGTCTACCGGGGGAAACACTGAAGCTTTCTTT.

The rearrangement joins TRBV9 to TRBJ2-5, with 14 bases that match TRBD2. This CDR3 contains 16 residues. Germline CDR1 SGDLS, CDR2 YYNGEE. The junction had 5 bases not matched to a gene; V was cut back by 3 bases and J by 4 bases. CDR3 DNA sequence: TGTGCCAGCAGCGCAAGACTAGCGGGAGGGCCAGAGACCCAGTACTTC. This encodes CASSARLAGGPETQYF.

This clone was detected a few times. V and J are TRBV4-1 and TRBJ2-5; 11 bases fit TRBD1. The CDR3 sequence is 16 residues long. Germline V gene lookup returns CDR1 MGHRA and CDR2 YSYEKL. The V gene end was trimmed by 5 bases and the J gene end by 9 bases; junction bases not matched to a gene: 14. The CDR3 is CASSTPWDRGVAAQYF. The CDR3 nucleotides are TGCGCCAGCAGCACTCCTTGGGACAGGGGGGTTGCGGCCCAGTACTTC.

Worth noting for this clone: Mismatch with germline at one junction end may stem from a read error. The V gene is TRBV7-9, the J gene TRBJ2-7; tentative D call: TRBD1 (8 bases). CDR3 size: 17 residues. Germline CDR1 reads SEHNR; CDR2 reads FQNEAQ (reference sequence). CDR3 sequence: CSSSLAGGGTGTYEQYF. CDR3 DNA sequence: TGTTCCAGCAGCTTAGCGGGTGGGGGGACAGGAACCTACGAGCAGTACTTC.

This clone was counted a few times. The rearrangement joins TRBV27 to TRBJ1-5, with 8 bases that match TRBD1. Trimming removed 5 bases from V and 5 bases from J; junction bases left unmatched: 23. CDR1 is MNHEY and CDR2 is SMNVEV in the germline V gene (reference sequence). There are 20 residues in the CDR3. CDR3 nucleotide sequence: TGTGCCAGCAGTCGACAGGGGCCCCATCATTCATATTCGGGATATCAGCCCCAGCATTTT. Translating gives CASSRQGPHHSYSGYQPQHF.

With respect to this clone: The same CDR3 arises from other DNA sequences in this sample as well. The rearrangement uses TRBV14 and TRBJ2-5, with TRBD1 identical over 7 bases. The germline V gene has CDR1 SGHDN and CDR2 FVKESK. The CDR3 totals 16 residues. Germline trimming cut 8 bases from V and 0 bases from J; bases unmatched to any gene: 12. The CDR3 bases are TGTGCCAGCCGGAGACAGGGAACAGAGTACCAAGAGACCCAGTACTTC. Translation: CASRRQGTEYQETQYF.

The rearrangement links TRBV13 to TRBJ2-7; TRBD1 aligns across 8 bases. The CDR3 is made up of 16 amino acids. The germline gives CDR1 PRHDT, CDR2 FYEKMQ (reference sequence). J gave up 2 bases and V 5 bases, and 11 bases lay outside the gene matches. The CDR3 DNA reads TGTGCCAGCAGCCCGATGTCGGGACAGGCTCCCTACGAGCAGTACTTC. It yields the protein CASSPMSGQAPYEQYF.

This clone turned up a few times. The gene calls are TRBV6-5 and TRBJ2-1; 8 nucleotides align to TRBD2. J gave up 7 bases and V 2 bases, and 7 bases lay outside the gene matches. This CDR3 contains 15 residues. Germline values: CDR1 MNHEY, CDR2 SVGAGI. CDR3: CASSYVTSGVNEQFF. In DNA, the CDR3 is TGTGCCAGCAGTTACGTAACTAGCGGAGTTAATGAGCAGTTCTTC.

This clone was detected a few times. Here the CDR3 reads CATSSPGLAYIQYF. DNA for the CDR3: TGTGCCACCAGCAGTCCGGGACTAGCGTACATTCAGTACTTC. The chain employs TRBV15 and TRBJ2-4, with TRBD2 matching over 10 bases. V dropped 3 bases and J dropped 8; count of bases not matched to a gene: 4. The CDR3 loop spans 14 amino acids. Germline assignment: CDR1 LNHNV and CDR2 YYDKDF (reference sequence).

V usage is TRBV29-1 and J usage is TRBJ2-7; TRBD1 matches at 9 bases. Germline loops: CDR1 SQVTM, CDR2 ANQGSEA. The CDR3 has 12 residues. Losses at the gene ends were 6 bases for V and 5 bases for J; bases not matched to a gene: 5. Written as DNA, the CDR3 is TGCAGCGTGGACAGGGGTAACAACGAGCAGTACTTC. As protein: CSVDRGNNEQYF.

The rearrangement joins TRBV30 to TRBJ1-1, with 7 bases identical to TRBD1. Trimming removed 0 bases from V and 1 base from J; junction bases left unmatched: 11. The CDR3 runs 17 residues. Germline V lookup: CDR1 GTSNPN, CDR2 SVGIG (reference sequence). The CDR3 DNA sequence: TGTGCCTGGAGTGTTAGGACAGGCCCACGGGAGAACACTGAAGCTTTCTTT. This encodes CAWSVRTGPRENTEAFF.

This rearrangement joins TRBV9 to TRBJ2-1, with a weak D call TRBD2 (6 bases). CDR3 length: 17 residues. V lost 3 bases, J lost 0 bases, and 16 bases lay in between. Germline V gives CDR1 SGDLS, CDR2 YYNGEE. The CDR3 reads CASSAYPGGSSYNEQFF. In DNA, the CDR3 is TGTGCCAGCAGCGCCTACCCCGGAGGGAGCTCCTACAATGAGCAGTTCTTC.

The J gene is TRBJ1-6, the V gene TRBV27, with a possible D match to TRBD1 (6 bases). The V gene's germline CDR1 is MNHEY and CDR2 SMNVEV (reference sequence). The CDR3 covers 17 residues. With 2 bases removed from V and 0 bases from J, the gap between germline ends came to 11 bases. The CDR3 here is CASSLVGRGSYNSPLHF. As DNA, the CDR3 is TGTGCCAGCAGTTTAGTAGGCAGGGGCTCCTATAATTCACCCCTCCACTTT.

This clone was counted only a few times. The J gene is TRBJ1-4, the V gene TRBV28, with 8 bases that match TRBD1. Germline-derived CDR1 and CDR2 are MDHEN and SYDVKM. V lost 4 bases and J lost 7; bases outside the gene matches: 8. The CDR3 length is 15 residues. CDR3 bases: TGTGCCAGCAGTTCCTCAGGGGGCTGGGGTGAAAAACTGTTTTTT. The encoded protein is CASSSSGGWGEKLFF.

This chain uses TRBV2 with TRBJ2-1; D gene ambiguous. Germline V CDR1 and CDR2: SNHLY, FYNNEI. Trimming cost V 2 bases and J 10 bases, with 9 bases left between them. There are 12 residues in the CDR3. The DNA for the CDR3 is TGTGCCAGCAGTGAATCCAGGTGGGAGCAGTTCTTC. Translating gives CASSESRWEQFF.

This clone was seen more than once but under ten times. The chain uses TRBV18 and TRBJ2-3; 9 bases are a match to TRBD1. Germline V lookup: CDR1 KGHSH, CDR2 LQKENI. This CDR3 contains 17 residues. V shed 4 bases and J 0 bases; nucleotides not matched to a gene: 8. The CDR3 coding sequence is TGTGCCAGCTCACGCTTACAACAGGGGGCCAGCACAGATACGCAGTATTTT. Translated: CASSRLQQGASTDTQYF.

The chain employs TRBV19 and TRBJ1-2; tentative D call: TRBD1 (5 bases). CDR1 is LNHDA, CDR2 SQIVND, per germline (reference sequence). The CDR3 extends over 14 amino acids. Trimming removed 3 bases from V and 8 bases from J, with 16 bases in between. The CDR3 nucleotides are TGTGCCAGTAGTATTAATGGGGGGAATGTAGGCTACACCTTC. This codes for CASSINGGNVGYTF. Drawing the rest from reference TRBV19 and TRBJ1-2, the complete variable domain is DGGITQSPKYLFRKEGQNVTLSCEQNLNHDAMYWYRQDPGQGLRLIYYSQIVNDFQKGDIAEGYSVSREKKESFPLTVTSAQKNPTAFYLCASSINGGNVGYTFGSGTRLTVV.

J is TRBJ1-1 and V is TRBV28; TRBD1 matches 9 bases. Germline CDR1 MDHEN, CDR2 SYDVKM. V was pared by 5 bases and J by 9 bases, with 10 bases of the junction left unmatched. There are 14 residues in the CDR3. CDR3 amino acids: CASSLRDRVPKAFF. The CDR3 DNA sequence: TGTGCCAGCAGTCTCCGGGACAGGGTGCCTAAAGCTTTCTTT.

This clone was detected once. The V gene is TRBV5-1, the J gene TRBJ1-4; 9 bases agree with TRBD1. Per the germline V gene, CDR1 is SGHRS and CDR2 is YFSETQ. Losses at the gene ends were 3 bases for V and 7 bases for J; bases not matched to a gene: 10. The CDR3 consists of 16 residues. The CDR3 is CASSSPPTGGGEKLFF. The CDR3 coding sequence is TGCGCCAGCAGCTCACCACCGACAGGGGGAGGTGAAAAACTGTTTTTT.

This chain links TRBV18 with TRBJ2-5, with TRBD1 identical over 7 bases. This CDR3 region has 17 residues. Germline V gene sequence: CDR1 KGHSH, CDR2 LQKENI. Unmatched junction bases numbered 12, after V lost 3 bases and J lost 2 bases. The CDR3 DNA is TGTGCCAGCTCACCCCTACCGGGACAGCGAGAACAAGAGACCCAGTACTTC. This codes for CASSPLPGQREQETQYF. Supplemented by reference TRBV18 and TRBJ2-5, the full variable domain reads NAGVMQNPRHLVRRRGQEARLRCSPMKGHSHVYWYRQLPEEGLKFMVYLQKENIIDESGMPKERFSAEFPKEGPSILRIQQVVRGDSAAYFCASSPLPGQREQETQYFGPGTRLLVL.

The chain's CDR3 is CASSLRVTEAFF. The CDR3 DNA is TGTGCCAGCAGCTTGCGGGTCACTGAAGCTTTCTTT. The chain joins TRBV5-6 to TRBJ1-1; no clear D gene. Germline V lookup: CDR1 SGHDT, CDR2 YYEEEE. V gave up 1 base and J gave up 4 bases, with 5 bases separating them. CDR3 size: 12 residues. The full variable domain, with the rest looked up from reference TRBV5-6 and TRBJ1-1, is DAGVTQSPTHLIKTRGQQVTLRCSPKSGHDTVSWYQQALGQGPQFIFQYYEEEERQRGNFPDRFSGHQFPNYSSELNVNALLLGDSALYLCASSLRVTEAFFGQGTRLTVV.

V usage is TRBV28 and J usage is TRBJ2-3, with TRBD1 identical over 10 bases. Trimming took 10 bases from V and 0 from J; bases not matched to a gene: 4. The CDR3 loop spans 14 amino acids. The V gene's germline CDR1 is MDHEN and CDR2 SYDVKM. The chain's CDR3 is CAIRQGASTDTQYF. CDR3 bases: TGTGCCATACGACAGGGGGCGAGCACAGATACGCAGTATTTT.

The J gene is TRBJ1-1, the V gene TRBV5-4; tentatively, D is TRBD1 (6 bases). Trimming removed 4 bases at V and 2 bases at J, with 12 bases between. Germline CDR1 is SGHNT and CDR2 is YYREEE (reference sequence). The CDR3 sequence is 14 residues long. The CDR3, as DNA: TGTGCCAGCAGCGCTGGACAGTCAAACACTGAAGCTTTCTTT. Amino acid sequence: CASSAGQSNTEAFF. The whole variable domain, remainder taken from reference TRBV5-4 and TRBJ1-1, is ETGVTQSPTHLIKTRGQQVTLRCSSQSGHNTVSWYQQALGQGPQFIFQYYREEENGRGNFPPRFSGLQFPNYSSELNVNALELDDSALYLCASSAGQSNTEAFFGQGTRLTVV.

This chain links TRBV28 with TRBJ2-2; 7 bases are a match to TRBD2. CDR3 size: 14 residues. The junction had 4 bases not matched to a gene; V was cut back by 7 bases and J by 2 bases. Germline-derived CDR1 and CDR2 are MDHEN and SYDVKM. The CDR3 coding sequence is TGTGCCAGCACCTCGGGGGGAAACACCGGGGAGCTGTTTTTT. Translating gives CASTSGGNTGELFF.

The chain has TRBV19 and TRBJ1-1, with TRBD1 as a possible D gene (6 bases). This CDR3 spans 17 amino acids. V shed 3 bases and J shed 0 bases, with 17 bases lying between them. Per germline, CDR1 LNHDA and CDR2 SQIVND (reference sequence). CDR3 coding DNA: TGTGCCAGTAGTATTATTTGGGGGCAAGGCCTGAACACTGAAGCTTTCTTT. Its translation: CASSIIWGQGLNTEAFF.

The chain employs TRBV4-2 and TRBJ1-1; a possible D gene is TRBD1 (5 bases). The V gene lost 0 bases and the J gene lost 2 bases, with 16 bases spanning the gap. The germline V gene has CDR1 LGHNA and CDR2 YNFKEQ. The CDR3 sequence is 17 residues long. CDR3 residues: CASSQDRSRVLNTEAFF. The DNA of the CDR3 is TGTGCCAGCAGCCAAGATAGGAGCAGGGTCCTAAACACTGAAGCTTTCTTT.